The 21 T cell receptor beta chains below all came from one sample that was sequenced in a study of cytomegalovirus exposure and HLA in healthy donors. With 60 Vbeta and 13 Jbeta primers, the PCR was carried out. The repertoire was sequenced with immunoSEQ multiplex PCR; TCRdb's copy has only in-frame clones and lacks some. The sample includes over 150,000 clones, 70% to 80% of them seen just once. The specimen sequenced was PBMCs. The receptor source for this set is a woman in her twenties or thirties in good health and CMV-seronegative.

The gene calls are TRBV25-1 and TRBJ1-2; D perhaps matches TRBD1 (5 bases). Germline values: CDR1 MGHDK, CDR2 SYGVNS. This CDR3 has 13 amino acids. Trimming pared 11 bases from V and 8 bases from J, leaving 21 bases between. The CDR3 DNA reads as TGTGCCGCGGGCCTGGGGGGTCTTTACGGCTACACCTTC. Protein: CAAGLGGLYGYTF.

V usage is TRBV28 and J usage is TRBJ2-2; D gene uncertain. Germline CDR1 is MDHEN and CDR2 is SYDVKM. The CDR3 loop spans 12 amino acids. V lost 10 bases and J lost 8, with 14 bases in between. DNA for the CDR3: TGTGCCACCGGAGAGCATGGGGGGGAGCTGTTTTTT. Amino acids: CATGEHGGELFF.

This rearrangement joins TRBV5-5 to TRBJ1-6; a weak D match, TRBD1 (6 bases). The CDR3 has 13 amino acids. V was trimmed by 0 bases and J by 10 bases, leaving 8 bases between them. Germline loops: CDR1 SGHKS, CDR2 YYEKEE (reference sequence). The CDR3 region is CASSLERGSPLHF. For the CDR3, the DNA is TGTGCCAGCAGCTTGGAAAGGGGGTCACCCCTCCACTTT.

The V call is TRBV29-1, the J call TRBJ1-1, with a tentative D call TRBD1 (6 bases). There are 14 residues in the CDR3. The V end was cut by 7 bases, the J end by 5 bases, with 20 bases between. Per the germline V gene, CDR1 is SQVTM and CDR2 is ANQGSEA. This chain's CDR3 is CSALRRTEETEAFF. In nucleotides, the CDR3 is TGCAGCGCTCTTCGCCGGACAGAGGAAACTGAAGCTTTCTTT.

The chain links TRBV11-3 to TRBJ2-1, with a possible D match to TRBD2 (6 bases). Looked up from germline, CDR1 is SGHNT and CDR2 is YENEEA. Deletions cut 5 bases from V and 4 bases from J, with 18 bases between. The CDR3 sequence is 16 residues long. The CDR3 nucleotides read TGTGCCAGCAGCCCTCCTGGGGGGAGTACGTACAATGAGCAGTTCTTC. It encodes CASSPPGGSTYNEQFF.

The rearrangement joins TRBV6-5 to TRBJ1-1; 7 nucleotides line up with TRBD1. CDR1 and CDR2 (germline): MNHEY, SVGAGI. The V segment lost 8 bases and the J segment 3 bases; nucleotides outside the gene matches: 9. This CDR3 region has 14 residues. The CDR3 DNA is TGTGCCAGCTTTACAGGGGTCGGGTACACTGAAGCTTTCTTT. Translation gives CASFTGVGYTEAFF.

The CDR3 loop reads CASSQFPGENEQFF. DNA for the CDR3: TGCGCCAGCAGCCAATTCCCGGGAGAAAATGAGCAGTTCTTC. The rearrangement links TRBV4-1 to TRBJ2-1; the D gene is possibly TRBD2 (6 bases). Trimming took 2 bases from V and 7 from J, leaving 12 bases between them. CDR1 is MGHRA and CDR2 is YSYEKL in the germline V gene. This CDR3 region has 14 residues.

The J gene is TRBJ2-5, the V gene TRBV7-2, with 8 bases fitting TRBD1. Germline CDR1 and CDR2: SGHTA and FQGNSA. This CDR3 spans 13 amino acids. The trim removed 1 base at V and 9 bases at J, leaving 4 bases unmatched. CDR3 in amino acids: CASSLGPQGAQYF. CDR3 bases: TGTGCCAGCAGCTTAGGGCCACAGGGGGCCCAGTACTTC.

This chain uses TRBV5-8 with TRBJ1-2; D is perhaps TRBD1 (6 bases). The CDR3 length is 15 residues. CDR1 is SGHTS and CDR2 is YDEGEE in the germline V gene. V was pared by 1 base and J by 0 bases, with 10 bases between. The CDR3 DNA sequence: TGTGCCAGCAGCTTGCGACAGGTAGCTAACTATGGCTACACCTTC. Its translation: CASSLRQVANYGYTF. Full variable domain (rest looked up from reference TRBV5-8 and TRBJ1-2): EAGVTQSPTHLIKTRGQQATLRCSPISGHTSVYWYQQALGLGLQFLLWYDEGEERNRGNFPPRFSGRQFPNYSSELNVNALELEDSALYLCASSLRQVANYGYTFGSGTRLTVV.

The rearrangement uses TRBV25-1 and TRBJ2-1; D gene ambiguous. Between the trimmed V and J ends, which lost 5 bases and 4 bases, there was a span of 3 bases. The CDR3 runs 11 residues. Germline V gene data show CDR1 as MGHDK and CDR2 as SYGVNS. In nucleotides, the CDR3 is TGTGCCAGCAGTCCTTACAATGAGCAGTTCTTC. This translates into CASSPYNEQFF.

V gene TRBV30 combines with J gene TRBJ1-2; D possibly corresponds to TRBD1 (5 bases). The length of the CDR3 is 13 residues. V gave up 0 bases and J gave up 6 bases, with 11 bases separating them. Germline V gene data show CDR1 as GTSNPN and CDR2 as SVGIG (reference sequence). The CDR3 nucleotides are TGTGCCTGGAGTGTACGAGGGGAGGATGGCTACACCTTC. This sequence encodes CAWSVRGEDGYTF.

This clone showed up just once. V usage is TRBV5-1 and J usage is TRBJ1-2; D is perhaps TRBD1 (5 bases). Germline V gene sequence: CDR1 SGHRS, CDR2 YFSETQ. Trimming shortened V by 1 base and J by 8 bases, and 12 bases separated the two germline ends. CDR3 size: 13 residues. CDR3 region: CASSLTGSLGYTF. CDR3 sequence (DNA): TGCGCCAGCAGCTTGACAGGATCATTAGGCTACACCTTC.

The rearrangement uses TRBV5-5 and TRBJ2-5, with 8 bases aligning to TRBD2. The closer fit of TRBJ2-7 to the DNA end suggests the J call may be wrong. In germline, CDR1 is SGHKS, CDR2 YYEKEE (reference sequence). The CDR3 is made up of 15 amino acids. CDR3 region: CASSLYGGGTYEQYF. CDR3 nucleotide sequence: TGTGCCAGCAGCTTGTACGGCGGGGGGACCTACGAGCAGTACTTC.

This clone appeared a single time. The chain uses TRBV5-1 and TRBJ2-5; 7 positions match TRBD2. With the DNA end fitting TRBJ2-7 better, the J assignment may be wrong. CDR3 length: 15 amino acids. Per the germline V gene, CDR1 is SGHRS and CDR2 is YFSETQ. The CDR3: CASSPGAGISYEQYF. DNA of the CDR3: TGCGCCAGCAGCCCGGGAGCGGGGATCTCCTACGAGCAGTACTTC.

This chain connects TRBV15 to TRBJ2-5; D may be TRBD2 (5 bases). Germline V lookup: CDR1 LNHNV, CDR2 YYDKDF (reference sequence). The CDR3 spans 13 residues. Trimming took 5 bases from V and 6 from J, leaving 13 bases between them. CDR3 sequence (DNA): TGTGCCACCAGCGGACCTAGCTGGCAGACCCAGTACTTC. Translated: CATSGPSWQTQYF.

This chain links TRBV4-1 with TRBJ2-3; TRBD2 is a possible D gene (7 bases). Germline V gives CDR1 MGHRA, CDR2 YSYEKL. The germline V and J ends were trimmed by 3 bases and 3 bases, with 16 bases remaining between them. This CDR3 is built from 16 residues. DNA for the CDR3: TGCGCCAGCAGCCAGTATTACAGGGAGGGGACAGATACGCAGTATTTT. Amino acids: CASSQYYREGTDTQYF.

This clone appeared a few times. The rearrangement joins TRBV28 to TRBJ2-7; 7 positions match TRBD2. The V and J ends lost 6 bases and 3 bases, in that order; junction bases with no gene match: 11. The CDR3 spans 15 residues. The germline CDR1 and CDR2 sequences are MDHEN and SYDVKM. The CDR3 DNA reads as TGTGCCAGCAGCTCTAGCGGCGGTGGGTTCTACGAGCAGTACTTC. As protein: CASSSSGGGFYEQYF. The variable domain in full, completed from reference TRBV28 and TRBJ2-7, reads DVKVTQSSRYLVKRTGEKVFLECVQDMDHENMFWYRQDPGLGLRLIYFSYDVKMKEKGDIPEGYSVSREKKERFSLILESASTNQTSMYLCASSSSGGGFYEQYFGPGTRLTVT.

The rearrangement joins TRBV11-1 to TRBJ2-5, with D unresolved. Trimming removed 3 bases at V and 4 bases at J, with 6 bases between. There are 12 residues in the CDR3. Germline V gene sequence: CDR1 SGHAT, CDR2 FQDESV (reference sequence). CDR3 bases: TGTGCCAGCAGCTTGAGGCGAGAGACCCAGTACTTC. Translated, it gives CASSLRRETQYF.

In DNA form, the CDR3 reads TGCGCCAGCAGCCAAGATCGGGGTACTAGGTCCTACGAGCAGTACTTC. Translating gives CASSQDRGTRSYEQYF. The V gene is TRBV4-1, the J gene TRBJ2-7; weak D call: TRBD2 (5 bases). This CDR3 is built from 16 residues. The V and J ends lost 0 bases and 1 base respectively, with 13 bases between them. The germline CDR1 and CDR2 sequences are MGHRA and YSYEKL.

J is TRBJ2-7 and V is TRBV15; a weak D match, TRBD1 (5 bases). Looked up from germline, CDR1 is LNHNV and CDR2 is YYDKDF (reference sequence). Trimming left V 6 bases short and J 3 bases short, with 9 bases between. This CDR3 is 12 amino acids long. This CDR3 reads CATSDRNYEQYF. The CDR3 nucleotides are TGTGCCACCAGTGACAGAAACTACGAGCAGTACTTC. Together with reference TRBV15 and TRBJ2-7, the CDR3 gives the full variable domain: DAMVIQNPRYQVTQFGKPVTLSCSQTLNHNVMYWYQQKSSQAPKLLFHYYDKDFNNEADTPDNFQSRRPNTSFCFLDIRSPGLGDTAMYLCATSDRNYEQYFGPGTRLTVT.

The V call is TRBV27, the J call TRBJ2-7, with no clear D. V was pared by 2 bases and J by 3 bases, with 11 bases between. Germline loops: CDR1 MNHEY, CDR2 SMNVEV (reference sequence). The length of the CDR3 is 14 residues. CDR3 nucleotide sequence: TGTGCCAGCAGTTTACGTTCGTCGGTCTACGAGCAGTACTTC. Translating it yields CASSLRSSVYEQYF.